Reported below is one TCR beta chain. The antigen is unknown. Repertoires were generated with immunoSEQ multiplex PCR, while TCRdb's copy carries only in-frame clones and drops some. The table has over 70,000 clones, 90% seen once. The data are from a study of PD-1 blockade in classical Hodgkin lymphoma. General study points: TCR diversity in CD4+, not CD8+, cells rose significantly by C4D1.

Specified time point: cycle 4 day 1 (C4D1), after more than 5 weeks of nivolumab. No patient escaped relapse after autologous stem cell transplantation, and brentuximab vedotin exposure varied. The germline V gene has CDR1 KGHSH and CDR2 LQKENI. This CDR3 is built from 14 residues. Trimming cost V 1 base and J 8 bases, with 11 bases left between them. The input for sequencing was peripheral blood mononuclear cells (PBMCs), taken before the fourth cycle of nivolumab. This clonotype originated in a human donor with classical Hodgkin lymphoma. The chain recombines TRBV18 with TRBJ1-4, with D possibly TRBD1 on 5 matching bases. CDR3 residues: CASSPQLYREKLFF. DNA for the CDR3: TGTGCCAGCTCACCACAATTGTACAGGGAAAAACTGTTTTTT.